One and the same sample provided the 18 T cell receptor beta chains below, sequenced in a study of CD8 T cells in Susac syndrome. The authors reverse transcribed roughly 0.5 to 1 ug RNA with random hexamers. TCRdb fed the immunoSEQ multiplex PCR reads into MiXCR, producing one record per CDR3 protein. Here the sample spans around 130,000 distinct CDR3 sequences, under 96% being singletons. Sequencing used CD4+ T cells from PBMCs. The receptor set was obtained from a human donor with Susac syndrome.

This clonotype was counted a single time. The chain is built from TRBV3-1 and TRBJ2-1; a possible D gene is TRBD2 (5 bases). The V end was cut by 4 bases, the J end by 4 bases, with 14 bases between. The CDR3 sequence is 15 residues long. Germline V gene data show CDR1 as LGHDT and CDR2 as YNNKEL (reference sequence). CDR3 nucleotides: TGTGCCAGCAGCCGCGGACTGCCGGGTTACAATGAGCAGTTCTTC. Protein sequence: CASSRGLPGYNEQFF.

The chain recombines TRBV4-3 with TRBJ2-3, with TRBD2 identical over 7 bases. Unmatched junction bases numbered 11, after V lost 0 bases and J lost 5 bases. The CDR3 totals 17 residues. Germline loops: CDR1 LGHNA, CDR2 YSLEER. The DNA of the CDR3 is TGCGCCAGCAGCCAAGATTTTAGCGGGTCCGTCATAGATACGCAGTATTTT. Its translation is CASSQDFSGSVIDTQYF.

This rearrangement joins TRBV20-1 to TRBJ1-1; D unresolved. This CDR3 spans 15 amino acids. CDR1 DFQATT and CDR2 SNEGSKA come from the germline V gene (reference sequence). The V and J ends lost 0 bases and 1 base respectively, with 12 bases between them. CDR3 sequence (DNA): TGCAGTGCTAGAGATGTCAAGGCCGGGAACACTGAAGCTTTCTTT. Translated: CSARDVKAGNTEAFF.

The chain has TRBV7-2 and TRBJ1-1; D gene ambiguous. This CDR3 spans 13 amino acids. The V end was cut by 1 base, the J end by 8 bases, with 11 bases between. Germline-derived CDR1 and CDR2 are SGHTA and FQGNSA. The CDR3 reads CTSSLDRWTEAFF. Here the CDR3 DNA reads TGTACCAGCAGCTTAGATCGGTGGACCGAAGCTTTCTTT.

The chain recombines TRBV3-1 with TRBJ2-7; TRBD1 matches at 7 bases. This CDR3 comprises 14 residues. Germline lookup yields CDR1 LGHDT and CDR2 YNNKEL (reference sequence). V shed 1 base, J shed 5 bases, and the junction held 5 bases outside the gene matches. CDR3 coding DNA: TGTGCCAGCAGCCAAGTTGCAGGGGGTCACGAGCAGTACTTC. It translates to CASSQVAGGHEQYF.

This rearrangement joins TRBV12-3 or TRBV12-4 to TRBJ2-7; 8 nucleotides agree with TRBD2. CDR3 size: 14 residues. The V and J ends lost 7 bases and 6 bases, in that order; junction bases with no gene match: 11. The CDR3 spells CASTQMPTSGEQYF. The CDR3 nucleotides are TGTGCCAGCACCCAGATGCCTACTAGCGGCGAGCAGTACTTC.

This chain joins TRBV9 and TRBJ2-5; 7 bases align to TRBD1. The CDR3 spans 14 residues. Germline values: CDR1 SGDLS, CDR2 YYNGEE. The junction had 7 bases not matched to a gene; V was cut back by 4 bases and J by 4 bases. CDR3 DNA sequence: TGTGCCAGCAGCATTAAGACAGGGAGAGAGACCCAGTACTTC. Encoded protein: CASSIKTGRETQYF.

This chain uses TRBV2 with TRBJ2-7, with D tentatively TRBD2 (6 bases). Looked up from germline, CDR1 is SNHLY and CDR2 is FYNNEI. The CDR3 is 15 residues long. V lost 3 bases to trimming and J lost 7 bases, with 19 bases between them. The DNA for the CDR3 is TGTGCCAGCAGTGACGGGCAGGGACTCTACGAGGAGCAGTACTTC. Its translation is CASSDGQGLYEEQYF. Filled out from reference TRBV2 and TRBJ2-7, the complete variable domain reads EPEVTQTPSHQVTQMGQEVILRCVPISNHLYFYWYRQILGQKVEFLVSFYNNEISEKSEIFDDQFSVERPDGSNFTLKIRSTKLEDSAMYFCASSDGQGLYEEQYFGPGTRLTVT.

This clonotype turned up a few times. This rearrangement joins TRBV29-1 to TRBJ2-5; tentative D call: TRBD2 (6 bases). Germline-derived CDR1 and CDR2 are SQVTM and ANQGSEA. The CDR3 loop spans 12 amino acids. Deletions cut 5 bases from V and 5 bases from J, with 12 bases between. This CDR3 is CSVRSGGETQYF. In DNA, the CDR3 is TGCAGCGTTCGGTCTGGGGGGGAGACCCAGTACTTC.

The chain combines TRBV7-2 with TRBJ2-5; unclear D gene. The CDR3 totals 14 residues. V dropped 1 base and J dropped 3 bases, with 9 bases sitting between them. Germline CDR1 SGHTA, CDR2 FQGNSA. This CDR3 reads CASSLVRLEETQYF. The CDR3 nucleotides are TGTGCCAGCAGCTTAGTCCGACTCGAAGAGACCCAGTACTTC.

The chain carries TRBV20-1 and TRBJ2-5; D possibly corresponds to TRBD2 (6 bases). The CDR3 totals 16 residues. The V end lost 0 bases, the J end lost 1 base, and 15 bases lay between the germline ends. CDR1 and CDR2 (germline): DFQATT, SNEGSKA (reference sequence). This CDR3 reads CSARDFLAPSQETQYF. In DNA, the CDR3 is TGCAGTGCTAGAGATTTCCTAGCGCCTTCCCAAGAGACCCAGTACTTC.

V gene TRBV20-1 combines with J gene TRBJ2-3; D remains unclear. Trimming took 6 bases from V and 4 from J, leaving 17 bases between them. This CDR3 has 14 residues. Germline V gene data show CDR1 as DFQATT and CDR2 as SNEGSKA (reference sequence). CDR3 sequence (DNA): TGCAGTGCCACGTCGCAGGTATTAGCAGATACGCAGTATTTT. This codes for CSATSQVLADTQYF.

V is TRBV6-4 and J is TRBJ1-1; the D is unclear. V lost 5 bases to trimming and J lost 1 base, with 8 bases between them. The germline gives CDR1 MRHNA, CDR2 SNTAGT. CDR3 length equals 13 residues. The CDR3 DNA is TGTGCCAGCAGTAAGGAGGGGAACACTGAAGCTTTCTTT. It yields the protein CASSKEGNTEAFF.

The rearrangement uses TRBV2 and TRBJ1-4; D is perhaps TRBD1 (5 bases). The V gene's germline CDR1 is SNHLY and CDR2 FYNNEI. The V and J ends lost 5 bases and 0 bases respectively, with 13 bases between them. The CDR3 extends over 16 amino acids. The CDR3 sequence is CASSRQQSATNEKLFF. The CDR3 DNA follows: TGTGCCAGCAGTCGACAGCAGTCCGCAACTAATGAAAAACTGTTTTTT.

The J gene is TRBJ2-7, the V gene TRBV7-2, with no clear D. The CDR3 is 13 amino acids. CDR1 SGHTA and CDR2 FQGNSA come from the germline V gene. Trimming shortened V by 5 bases and J by 3 bases, and 11 bases separated the two germline ends. CDR3 sequence reads: CASSKEPGYEQYF. CDR3 in DNA: TGTGCCAGCAGCAAAGAGCCGGGCTACGAGCAGTACTTC.

This clonotype has just one count. This chain links TRBV6-5 with TRBJ2-7, with D hard to call. Germline CDR1 and CDR2: MNHEY and SVGAGI. This CDR3 spans 14 amino acids. Trimming took off 8 bases at V and 0 bases at J, with 14 bases between the two ends. The CDR3 DNA follows: TGTGCCAGCCGTCAAATCCGGTCCTCCTACGAGCAGTACTTC. Translating it yields CASRQIRSSYEQYF.

The chain combines TRBV7-9 with TRBJ2-3; D possibly corresponds to TRBD1 (7 bases). This CDR3 has 15 amino acids. V was cut by 5 bases and J by 2 bases, with 14 bases left in between. Germline loops: CDR1 SEHNR, CDR2 FQNEAQ (reference sequence). Written as DNA, the CDR3 is TGTGCCAGCAGCCCCGGGGGACAGCCCACAGATACGCAGTATTTT. Amino acid sequence: CASSPGGQPTDTQYF.

The chain links TRBV11-2 to TRBJ1-1; 10 nucleotides align to TRBD1. The junction had 13 bases not matched to a gene; V was cut back by 5 bases and J by 10 bases. Germline V gene data show CDR1 as SGHAT and CDR2 as FQNNGV. There are 15 residues in the CDR3. The CDR3 is CASSPPGTGVLSAFF. DNA for the CDR3: TGTGCCAGCAGCCCGCCCGGGACAGGGGTATTGTCAGCTTTCTTT. The whole variable domain, remainder taken from reference TRBV11-2 and TRBJ1-1, is EAGVAQSPRYKIIEKRQSVAFWCNPISGHATLYWYQQILGQGPKLLIQFQNNGVVDDSQLPKDRFSAERLKGVDSTLKIQPAKLEDSAVYLCASSPPGTGVLSAFFGQGTRLTVV.